The 7 T cell receptor beta chains below were found in one sample sequenced in a study of cytomegalovirus exposure and HLA in healthy donors. Primers: 60 Vbeta forward and 13 Jbeta reverse. Some clones are missing from TCRdb's copy, which holds only in-frame ones; the method was immunoSEQ multiplex PCR. The sample carries about 120,000 clones, more than 80% recorded once. Specimen: PBMCs. The receptors here all came from a male donor in good health and CMV-seronegative.

With regard to this clone: One junction end does not reproduce the germline sequence, and a read error may be involved. The chain uses TRBV5-6 and TRBJ1-1; possibly TRBD1 for D (5 bases). CDR1 is SGHDT and CDR2 is YYEEEE in the germline V gene. This CDR3 is built from 15 residues. The CDR3 region is CASSLGSGGNAEAFF. The CDR3 DNA follows: TGTGCCAGCAGCTTGGGTTCGGGGGGGAACGCTGAAGCTTTCTTT.

V usage is TRBV19 and J usage is TRBJ1-1, with TRBD1 as a possible D gene (5 bases). Trimming shortened V by 0 bases and J by 11 bases, and 13 bases separated the two germline ends. CDR1 and CDR2 from the germline V gene are LNHDA and SQIVND (reference sequence). The CDR3 is made up of 13 amino acids. The CDR3 spells CASSIDRGLRAFF. CDR3 in DNA: TGTGCCAGTAGTATAGATCGGGGACTTCGCGCTTTCTTT.

The CDR3 DNA is TGTGCCAGCAGGGCCGAGGACAGGCACACCGGGGAGCTGTTTTTT. This codes for CASRAEDRHTGELFF. The V and J genes are TRBV6-6 and TRBJ2-2; TRBD1 aligns across 7 bases. Germline values: CDR1 MNHNY, CDR2 SVGAGI (reference sequence). This CDR3 is 15 amino acids long. The V gene end was trimmed by 6 bases and the J gene end by 3 bases; junction bases not matched to a gene: 7.

The V and J genes are TRBV19 and TRBJ1-4, with unresolved D. Germline V gives CDR1 LNHDA, CDR2 SQIVND (reference sequence). This CDR3 spans 13 amino acids. Trimming stripped 1 base from V and 8 bases from J, with 8 bases between. This CDR3 is CASSIVRGEKLFF. The CDR3 region has the DNA TGTGCCAGTAGTATAGTTCGGGGAGAAAAACTGTTTTTT. The full variable domain, rest sourced from reference TRBV19 and TRBJ1-4, is DGGITQSPKYLFRKEGQNVTLSCEQNLNHDAMYWYRQDPGQGLRLIYYSQIVNDFQKGDIAEGYSVSREKKESFPLTVTSAQKNPTAFYLCASSIVRGEKLFFGSGTQLSVL.

V is TRBV7-9 and J is TRBJ1-5, with D maybe TRBD1 (5 bases). Trimming pared 3 bases from V and 9 bases from J, leaving 15 bases between. The CDR3 sequence is 14 residues long. Germline CDR1 is SEHNR and CDR2 is FQNEAQ (reference sequence). CDR3 DNA sequence: TGTGCCAGCAGCTTGGGGCAGGCCACGGGGCCCCAGCATTTT. As protein: CASSLGQATGPQHF.

The J gene is TRBJ1-1, the V gene TRBV19; perhaps TRBD1 as D (6 bases). The V end was cut by 6 bases, the J end by 5 bases, with 16 bases between. Germline V lookup: CDR1 LNHDA, CDR2 SQIVND (reference sequence). CDR3 length: 14 amino acids. In nucleotides, the CDR3 is TGTGCCAGTAGGAACAGGGCAACGGGGACTGAAGCTTTCTTT. This encodes CASRNRATGTEAFF. Based on the CDR3 plus reference TRBV19 and TRBJ1-1, the full variable domain is DGGITQSPKYLFRKEGQNVTLSCEQNLNHDAMYWYRQDPGQGLRLIYYSQIVNDFQKGDIAEGYSVSREKKESFPLTVTSAQKNPTAFYLCASRNRATGTEAFFGQGTRLTVV.

Notes on this clone: Other DNA sequences within the sample encode an identical CDR3. The chain employs TRBV6-1 and TRBJ2-2; 8 bases are a match to TRBD2. Germline CDR1 and CDR2: MNHNS and SASEGT. The CDR3 is 13 amino acids. Unmatched junction bases numbered 0, after V lost 6 bases and J lost 3 bases. In DNA form, the CDR3 reads TGTGCCAGCAGCGGGGGGGACACCGGGGAGCTGTTTTTT. This gives the protein CASSGGDTGELFF.